Reported below is one TCR beta chain. Antigen specificity is unknown. The CDR3 has 15 residues. With 8 bases removed from V and 3 bases from J, the gap between germline ends came to 17 bases. Germline V gives CDR1 SNHLY, CDR2 FYNNEI. This sample is drawn from a study of cytomegalovirus exposure and HLA in healthy donors. Whole-study findings and limits: Cytomegalovirus status was reportedly diagnosed by the classifier with high specificity and sensitivity. Upon later analysis, HLA-associated TCR beta chains proved more clonally expanded than other, equally common chains. Several top significant clusters appeared, in a later analysis, to be linked to common viral pathogens. Follow-up analysis later connected one missense variant in DCLRE1C with trimming of TCR beta V- and J-genes.

Use of 60 Vbeta and 13 Jbeta primers characterized the PCR. Clones were sequenced by immunoSEQ multiplex PCR, and TCRdb holds only the in-frame ones, with some missing. The table shows roughly 81,000 clones, with more than 60% occurring only once. Sequencing was performed on PBMCs. This receptor was obtained from a boy aged 5-17 years in good health and CMV-seronegative. The rearrangement joins TRBV2 to TRBJ1-5; TRBD1 is a possible D gene (6 bases). The CDR3 DNA follows: TGTGCCAGCTCGACGACAGGTGACTTCAATCAGCCCCAGCATTTT. Its translation: CASSTTGDFNQPQHF.